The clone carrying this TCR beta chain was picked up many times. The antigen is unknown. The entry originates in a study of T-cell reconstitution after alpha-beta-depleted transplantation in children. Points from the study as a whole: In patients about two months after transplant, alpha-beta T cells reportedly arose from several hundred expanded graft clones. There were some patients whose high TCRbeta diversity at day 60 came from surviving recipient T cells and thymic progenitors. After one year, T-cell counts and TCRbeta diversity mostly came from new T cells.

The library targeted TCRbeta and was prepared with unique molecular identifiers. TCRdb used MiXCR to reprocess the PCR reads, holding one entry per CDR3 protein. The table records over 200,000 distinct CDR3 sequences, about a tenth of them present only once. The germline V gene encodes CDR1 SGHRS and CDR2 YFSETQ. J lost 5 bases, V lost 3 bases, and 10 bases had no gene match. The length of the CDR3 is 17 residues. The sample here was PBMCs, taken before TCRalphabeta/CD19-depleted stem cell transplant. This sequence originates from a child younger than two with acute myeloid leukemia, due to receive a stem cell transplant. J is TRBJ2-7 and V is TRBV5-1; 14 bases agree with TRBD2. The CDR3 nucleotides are TGCGCCAGCAGCTCCTCACTGGGACTAGCGGGAGTTCACGAGCAGTACTTC. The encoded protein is CASSSSLGLAGVHEQYF.